The 10 T cell receptor beta chains in this list originate from one sample, sequenced in a study of blood T cells in healthy people across ages. A second PCR of about 6 to 11 cycles used a sample-barcoded 5' primer and a J-beta primer mix. TCRdb itself ran the 5' RACE reads through MiXCR, one entry per CDR3 protein. The sample consists of 1.5 million to 1.8 million distinct CDR3 sequences, approximately 42% of them appearing once. Sequencing input: blood. The source is a woman in her late teens or twenties in good health.

CDR3 protein: CASRGDGAADTQYF. In nucleotides, the CDR3 is TGTGCCAGCCGGGGCGACGGGGCGGCAGATACGCAGTATTTT. This chain connects TRBV6-2 or TRBV6-3 to TRBJ2-3; D may be TRBD1 or TRBD2 (5 bases each). The germline V gene encodes CDR1 MNHEY and CDR2 SVGEGT. Deletions cut 8 bases from V and 4 bases from J, with 16 bases between. This CDR3 spans 14 amino acids.

The genes are TRBV20-1 and TRBJ1-1; D gene ambiguous. The CDR3 is 11 amino acids. V dropped 7 bases and J dropped 10 bases, with 16 bases sitting between them. Germline V lookup: CDR1 DFQATT, CDR2 SNEGSKA (reference sequence). CDR3 in DNA: TGCAGTGGAAAAGACCCCCTCGGAGCTTTCTTT. This codes for CSGKDPLGAFF.

The chain uses TRBV27 and TRBJ2-1, with 10 bases identical to TRBD2. The CDR3 extends over 16 amino acids. Germline CDR1 MNHEY, CDR2 SMNVEV (reference sequence). V was pared by 3 bases and J by 10 bases, with 12 bases of the junction left unmatched. The CDR3 DNA reads TGTGCCAGCAGTTTGAGGACTAGCGGAGGAGTGTCGGAGCAGTTCTTC. Amino acid sequence: CASSLRTSGGVSEQFF.

This chain connects TRBV9 to TRBJ1-6; TRBD1 matches 7 bases. The CDR3 covers 14 residues. J gave up 10 bases and V 2 bases, and 6 bases lay outside the gene matches. The germline V gene has CDR1 SGDLS and CDR2 YYNGEE. The CDR3 DNA follows: TGTGCCAGCAGCGTTGACAGGGCGGGATCACCCCTCCACTTT. This codes for CASSVDRAGSPLHF. The complete variable domain, with remaining parts taken from reference TRBV9 and TRBJ1-6, reads DSGVTQTPKHLITATGQRVTLRCSPRSGDLSVYWYQQSLDQGLQFLIQYYNGEERAKGNILERFSAQQFPDLHSELNLSSLELGDSALYFCASSVDRAGSPLHFGNGTRLTVT.

This clonotype has a handful of counts. The rearrangement joins TRBV7-2 to TRBJ1-2; perhaps TRBD1 as D (5 bases). This CDR3 has 16 amino acids. The V end was cut by 3 bases, the J end by 4 bases, with 18 bases between. Germline values: CDR1 SGHTA, CDR2 FQGNSA. The CDR3 sequence: CASSLKIPGQSYGYTF. The CDR3 nucleotides read TGTGCCAGCAGCTTGAAGATTCCAGGGCAGTCCTATGGCTACACCTTC.

This clonotype was detected only a few times. The rearrangement links TRBV3-1 to TRBJ2-1; 9 bases fit TRBD2. V was clipped by 6 bases and J by 4 bases; unmatched bases: 10. The CDR3 covers 16 residues. Looked up from germline, CDR1 is LGHDT and CDR2 is YNNKEL (reference sequence). The CDR3 DNA is TGTGCCAGCAGTTTGGCGGGAGGGACGTATTACAATGAGCAGTTCTTC. Encoded protein: CASSLAGGTYYNEQFF.

V gene TRBV7-2 combines with J gene TRBJ1-4, with a possible D match to TRBD1 (6 bases). Trimming stripped 0 bases from V and 6 bases from J, with 14 bases between. The CDR3 totals 16 residues. Germline V CDR1 and CDR2: SGHTA, FQGNSA. CDR3 protein: CASSLAPRTVDEKLFF. Written as DNA, the CDR3 is TGTGCCAGCAGCTTAGCGCCCCGGACAGTGGATGAAAAACTGTTTTTT.

The chain links TRBV20-1 to TRBJ2-3; TRBD2 is a possible D gene (6 bases). With 5 bases removed from V and 2 bases from J, the gap between germline ends came to 17 bases. Looked up from germline, CDR1 is DFQATT and CDR2 is SNEGSKA (reference sequence). The CDR3 covers 15 residues. In nucleotides, the CDR3 is TGCAGTGCTGATCTAGGGGACTCCGTCACAGATACGCAGTATTTT. Its protein product is CSADLGDSVTDTQYF.

This clonotype has more than one count but fewer than ten. V is TRBV5-6 and J is TRBJ1-5; D gene unclear. V dropped 4 bases and J dropped 9 bases, with 11 bases sitting between them. The CDR3 has 12 residues. The V gene's germline CDR1 is SGHDT and CDR2 YYEEEE. The CDR3 DNA sequence: TGTGCCAGCAGCCTATTATCGGGGCCCCAGCATTTT. This gives the protein CASSLLSGPQHF.

In its sample, this clonotype was seen a few times. In DNA, the CDR3 is TGTGCCACCAGCAGATCCCTCACCGCGGTTCCTCTACGGAATGAGCAGTTCTTC. Its protein is CATSRSLTAVPLRNEQFF. The chain links TRBV15 to TRBJ2-1; no clear D. The V and J ends lost 2 bases and 7 bases respectively, with 24 bases between them. Per germline, CDR1 LNHNV and CDR2 YYDKDF (reference sequence). The CDR3 is 18 residues long.